This is a list of T cell receptor beta chains from one sample in a study of T cells in Graves' hyperthyroidism and ophthalmopathy. TCRdb called the multiplex PCR reads again in MiXCR, with one record for every CDR3 protein. The table lists about 700,000 distinct CDR3 sequences, 14% of them singletons. Input material: blood. The receptors shown here come from a woman aged 18 to 35 with Graves' hyperthyroidism. Both conserved end residues are trimmed from each CDR3.

TRBJ2-1 TRBV12-3/TRBV12-4 13 ASSSTGTSGRAQF
TRBJ2-3 TRBV20-1 10 SAPTGADTQY
TRBJ2-3 TRBV15 11 ATSRVGPDTQY
TRBJ2-7 TRBV20-1 14 SAYGTSGRGDDEQY
TRBJ2-2 TRBV20-1 12 SARDLADTGELF
TRBJ2-3 TRBV9 13 ASSVGGIRTDTQY
TRBJ2-7 TRBV28 15 ASSYTLQVRSTYEQY
TRBJ1-5 TRBV5-1 12 ASSWTGLPQPQH
TRBJ2-1 TRBV6-1 12 ASRNPGEFNEQF
TRBJ2-3 TRBV28 14 ASSLRGAGVGDTQY
TRBJ2-7 TRBV30 11 AWSVRLAGVQY
TRBJ2-7 TRBV5-5 12 ASSLGSPGNEQY
TRBJ2-7 TRBV28 12 ASSFIEESYEQY
TRBJ2-5 TRBV6-1 10 ASSNRKETQY
TRBJ1-3 TRBV2 13 ASSWTGASGNTIY
TRBJ2-7 TRBV5-1 10 ASSMTGREQY
TRBJ2-1 TRBV6-5 14 ASSYSRGVLANEQF
TRBJ2-1 TRBV9 12 ASSAGQGADEQF
TRBJ2-3 TRBV11-3 11 ASSLDLRRSQY
TRBJ2-7 TRBV30 11 AWRVGGLYEQY
TRBJ2-5 TRBV28 13 ASSIPQGSRETQY
TRBJ2-3 TRBV7-8 12 ASSPGPSQGTQY
TRBJ2-1 TRBV28 10 ASSFSGLGQF
TRBJ1-2 TRBV12-3/TRBV12-4 13 ASSFHDRENYGYT
TRBJ2-5 TRBV28 12 ASSLLGREETQY
TRBJ1-5 TRBV4-1 18 ASSPSRIWDREIRNQPQH
TRBJ1-4 TRBV5-1 12 ASSPTATNEKLF
TRBJ2-7 TRBV15 12 ATSSDRWTDEQY
TRBJ2-7 TRBV9 13 ASSAGDFTTYEQY
TRBJ2-1 TRBV7-9 15 ASSSSAGLAGPNEQF
TRBJ2-5 TRBV29-1 12 SARGQGVGETQY
TRBJ2-2 TRBV12-3/TRBV12-4 13 ASSLGEGNTGELF
TRBJ2-7 TRBV19 13 ASKGTGTGTGEQY
TRBJ2-5 TRBV18 14 ASRFIGTGVMETQY
TRBJ1-5 TRBV3-1 11 ASSQKGGQPQH
TRBJ2-3 TRBV5-1 19 ASRRTSSSGSLFFGTDTQY
TRBJ2-3 TRBV28 10 ASSDSTDTQY
TRBJ1-2 TRBV20-1 12 SATARQGFRGYT
TRBJ2-7 TRBV29-1 9 SVEGGLEQY
TRBJ2-1 TRBV11-1 14 ASSGLQVAPYNEQF
TRBJ2-7 TRBV4-3 13 ASSQGFQNIDEQY
TRBJ2-1 TRBV7-9 12 ASRFGGSYNEQF
TRBJ1-6 TRBV18 13 ASSPGGFRIELFH
TRBJ2-7 TRBV28 13 ASSLTGQAPYEQY
TRBJ2-1 TRBV7-9 12 ASSLPPSHNEQF
TRBJ1-5 TRBV5-1 10 ASSLEELPQH